This T cell receptor (beta chain) was recovered during a study of T cell changes during pregnancy in multiple sclerosis. With 5 bases removed from V and 7 bases from J, the gap between germline ends came to 15 bases. Germline CDR1 SGHRS, CDR2 YFSETQ. The CDR3 totals 13 residues. Clones were sequenced by immunoSEQ multiplex PCR, and TCRdb holds only the in-frame ones, with some missing. The sample holds roughly 80,000 clones, about 93% seen once. The sequences come from peripheral blood, collected in the first trimester of pregnancy. The origin of this receptor is a female donor with multiple sclerosis, enrolled in a pregnancy study. V usage is TRBV5-1 and J usage is TRBJ1-1, with D unclear. CDR3 region: CASRPELLDEAFF. The CDR3 DNA is TGCGCCAGCAGACCGGAACTACTAGATGAAGCTTTCTTT.